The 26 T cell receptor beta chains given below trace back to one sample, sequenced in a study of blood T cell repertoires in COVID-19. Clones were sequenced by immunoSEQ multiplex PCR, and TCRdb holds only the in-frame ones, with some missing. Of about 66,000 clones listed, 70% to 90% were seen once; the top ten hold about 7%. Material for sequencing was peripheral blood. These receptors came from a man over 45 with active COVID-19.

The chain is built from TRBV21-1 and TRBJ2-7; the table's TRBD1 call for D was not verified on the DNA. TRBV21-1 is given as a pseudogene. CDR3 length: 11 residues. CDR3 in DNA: TGTGCCAGCAGCAAAGCGCCCAGGACAGCCTTC. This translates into CASSKAPRTAF.

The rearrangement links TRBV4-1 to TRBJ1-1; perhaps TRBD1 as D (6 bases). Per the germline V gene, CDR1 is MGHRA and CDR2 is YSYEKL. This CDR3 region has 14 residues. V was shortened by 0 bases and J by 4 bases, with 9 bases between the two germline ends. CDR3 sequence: CASSQEGGSTEAFF. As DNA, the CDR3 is TGCGCCAGCAGCCAAGAAGGGGGAAGCACTGAAGCTTTCTTT.

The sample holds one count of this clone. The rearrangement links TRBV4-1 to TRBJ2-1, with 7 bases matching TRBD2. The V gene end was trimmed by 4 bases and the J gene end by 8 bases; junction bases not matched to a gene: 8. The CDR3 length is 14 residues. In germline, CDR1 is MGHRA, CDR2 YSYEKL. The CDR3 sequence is CASSLQLARDEQFF. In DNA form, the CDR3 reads TGCGCCAGCAGCCTTCAACTAGCGAGGGATGAGCAGTTCTTC.

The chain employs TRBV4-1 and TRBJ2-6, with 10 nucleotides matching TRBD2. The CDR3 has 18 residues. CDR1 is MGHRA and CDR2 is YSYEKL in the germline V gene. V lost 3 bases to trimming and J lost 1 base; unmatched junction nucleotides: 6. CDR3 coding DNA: TGCGCCAGCAGCCAGCGGCTAGCGGGAGTTTCTGGGGCCAACGTCCTGACTTTC. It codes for CASSQRLAGVSGANVLTF.

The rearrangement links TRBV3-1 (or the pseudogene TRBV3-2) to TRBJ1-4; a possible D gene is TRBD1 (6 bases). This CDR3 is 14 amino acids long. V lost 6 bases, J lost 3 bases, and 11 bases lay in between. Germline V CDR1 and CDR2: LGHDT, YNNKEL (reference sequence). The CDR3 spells CASRQDRSNEKLFF. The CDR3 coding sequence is TGTGCCAGCAGACAGGACAGATCTAATGAAAAACTGTTTTTT.

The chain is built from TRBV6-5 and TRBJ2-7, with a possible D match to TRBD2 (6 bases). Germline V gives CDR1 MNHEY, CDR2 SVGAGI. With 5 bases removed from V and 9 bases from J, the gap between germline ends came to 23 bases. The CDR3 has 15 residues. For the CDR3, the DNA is TGTGCCAGCAGTCGGGACTCCTCTTCCCCGGACGGGCAGTACTTC. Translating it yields CASSRDSSSPDGQYF.

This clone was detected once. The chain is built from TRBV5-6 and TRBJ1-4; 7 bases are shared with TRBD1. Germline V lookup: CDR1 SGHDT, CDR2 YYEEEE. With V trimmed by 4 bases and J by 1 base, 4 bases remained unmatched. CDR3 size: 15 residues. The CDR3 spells CASSAQGITNEKLFF. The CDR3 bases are TGTGCCAGCAGCGCACAGGGGATAACTAATGAAAAACTGTTTTTT.

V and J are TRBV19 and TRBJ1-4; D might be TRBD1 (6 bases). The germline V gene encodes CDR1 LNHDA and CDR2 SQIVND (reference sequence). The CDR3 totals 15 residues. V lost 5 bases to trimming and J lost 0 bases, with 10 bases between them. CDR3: CASSYTGTTNEKLFF. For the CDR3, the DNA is TGTGCCAGTAGTTATACAGGGACAACTAATGAAAAACTGTTTTTT.

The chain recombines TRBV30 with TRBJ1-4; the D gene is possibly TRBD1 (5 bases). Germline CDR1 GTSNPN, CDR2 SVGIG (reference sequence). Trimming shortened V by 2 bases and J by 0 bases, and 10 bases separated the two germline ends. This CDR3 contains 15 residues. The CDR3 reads CAWSPGHSTNEKLFF. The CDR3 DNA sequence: TGTGCCTGGAGTCCAGGACACTCAACTAATGAAAAACTGTTTTTT.

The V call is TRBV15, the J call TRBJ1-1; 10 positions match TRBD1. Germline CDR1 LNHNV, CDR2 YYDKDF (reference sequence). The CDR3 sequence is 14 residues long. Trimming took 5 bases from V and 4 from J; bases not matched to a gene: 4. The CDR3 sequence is CATSAGTGVTEAFF. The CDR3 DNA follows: TGTGCCACCAGCGCCGGGACAGGGGTCACTGAAGCTTTCTTT.

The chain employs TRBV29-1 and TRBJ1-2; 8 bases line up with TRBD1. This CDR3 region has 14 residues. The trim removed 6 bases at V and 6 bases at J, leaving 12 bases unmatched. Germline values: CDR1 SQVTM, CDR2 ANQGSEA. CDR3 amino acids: CSVEEGDRWDGYTF. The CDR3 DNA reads TGCAGCGTAGAGGAGGGGGACAGGTGGGATGGCTACACCTTC.

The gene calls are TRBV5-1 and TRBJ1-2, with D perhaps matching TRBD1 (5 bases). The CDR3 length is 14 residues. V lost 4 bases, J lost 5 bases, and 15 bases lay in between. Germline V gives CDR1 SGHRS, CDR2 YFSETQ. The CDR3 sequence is CASSPGDGVYGYTF. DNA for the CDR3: TGCGCCAGCAGCCCGGGGGACGGCGTTTATGGCTACACCTTC.

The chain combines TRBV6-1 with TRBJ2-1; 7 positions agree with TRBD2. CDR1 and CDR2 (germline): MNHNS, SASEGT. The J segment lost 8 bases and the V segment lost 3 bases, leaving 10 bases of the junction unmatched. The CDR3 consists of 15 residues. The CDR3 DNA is TGTGCCAGCAGTGACCCTAGCGGCCCCGGGTATGAGCAGTTCTTC. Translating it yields CASSDPSGPGYEQFF.

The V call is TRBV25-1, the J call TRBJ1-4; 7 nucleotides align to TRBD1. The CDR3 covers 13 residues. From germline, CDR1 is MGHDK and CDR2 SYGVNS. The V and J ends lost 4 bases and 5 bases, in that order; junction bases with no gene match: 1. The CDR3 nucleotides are TGTGCCAGCAGTGGACAGGGCAATGAAAAACTGTTTTTT. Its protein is CASSGQGNEKLFF. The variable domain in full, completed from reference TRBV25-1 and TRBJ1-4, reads EADIYQTPRYLVIGTGKKITLECSQTMGHDKMYWYQQDPGMELHLIHYSYGVNSTEKGDLSSESTVSRIRTEHFPLTLESARPSHTSQYLCASSGQGNEKLFFGSGTQLSVL.

CDR3 loop: CASSNDMYTGELFF. The DNA of the CDR3 is TGTGCCAGCAGCAATGACATGTACACCGGGGAGCTGTTTTTT. The V and J genes are TRBV13 and TRBJ2-2; no clear D gene. There are 14 residues in the CDR3. Germline CDR1 is PRHDT and CDR2 is FYEKMQ (reference sequence). Trimming took 5 bases from V and 3 from J, leaving 10 bases between them.

CDR3 DNA sequence: TGTGCCAGCAGCCAGGCGGGGGTAAATGAGCAGTTCTTC. Translating it yields CASSQAGVNEQFF. The chain carries TRBV3-1 (or the pseudogene TRBV3-2) and TRBJ2-1; 7 bases agree with TRBD2. The V gene's germline CDR1 is LGHDT and CDR2 YNNKEL (reference sequence). Trimming took 3 bases from V and 7 from J; bases not matched to a gene: 3. The CDR3 is 13 amino acids.

The CDR3 reads CASSPRGPVQQPQHF. In DNA form, the CDR3 reads TGTGCCAGCTCACCAAGAGGCCCAGTTCAGCAGCCCCAGCATTTT. The gene calls are TRBV18 and TRBJ1-5; the D is unclear. V was cut by 2 bases and J by 7 bases, with 15 bases left in between. CDR1 and CDR2 (germline): KGHSH, LQKENI. The CDR3 covers 15 residues.

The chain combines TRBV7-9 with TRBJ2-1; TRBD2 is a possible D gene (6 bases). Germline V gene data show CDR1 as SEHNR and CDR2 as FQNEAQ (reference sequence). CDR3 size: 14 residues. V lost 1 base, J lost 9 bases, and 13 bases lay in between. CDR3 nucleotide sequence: TGTGCCAGCAGCTTAGAACTAGCCGCTGCTGAGCAGTTCTTC. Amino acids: CASSLELAAAEQFF. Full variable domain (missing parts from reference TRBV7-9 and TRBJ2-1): DTGVSQNPRHKITKRGQNVTFRCDPISEHNRLYWYRQTLGQGPEFLTYFQNEAQLEKSRLLSDRFSAERPKGSFSTLEIQRTEQGDSAMYLCASSLELAAAEQFFGPGTRLTVL.

The CDR3 protein is CASSLDQGRVTEAFF. The CDR3 DNA reads as TGTGCCAGCAGCTTAGATCAGGGTCGGGTCACTGAAGCTTTCTTT. V is TRBV11-2 and J is TRBJ1-1; D is possibly TRBD1 (5 bases). This CDR3 is 15 amino acids long. Trimming cost V 0 bases and J 4 bases, with 12 bases left between them. In germline, CDR1 is SGHAT, CDR2 FQNNGV.

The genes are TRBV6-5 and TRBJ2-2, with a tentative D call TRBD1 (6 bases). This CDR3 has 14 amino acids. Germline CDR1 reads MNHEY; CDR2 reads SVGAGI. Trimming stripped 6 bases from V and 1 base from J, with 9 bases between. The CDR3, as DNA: TGTGCCAGCAGGTCGGGACAGAACACCGGGGAGCTGTTTTTT. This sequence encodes CASRSGQNTGELFF.

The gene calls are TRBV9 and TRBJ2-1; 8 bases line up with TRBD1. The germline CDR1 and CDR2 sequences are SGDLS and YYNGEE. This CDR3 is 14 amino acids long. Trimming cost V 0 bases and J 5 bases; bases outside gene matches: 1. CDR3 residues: CASSVEQGDNEQFF. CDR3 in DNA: TGTGCCAGCAGCGTAGAACAGGGGGACAATGAGCAGTTCTTC.

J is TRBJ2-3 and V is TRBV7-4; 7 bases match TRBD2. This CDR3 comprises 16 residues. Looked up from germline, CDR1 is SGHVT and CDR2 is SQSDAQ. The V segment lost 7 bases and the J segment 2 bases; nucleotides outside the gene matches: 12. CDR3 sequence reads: CASNPGGESTTDTQYF. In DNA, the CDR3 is TGTGCCAGCAACCCTGGGGGGGAGTCAACCACAGATACGCAGTATTTT.

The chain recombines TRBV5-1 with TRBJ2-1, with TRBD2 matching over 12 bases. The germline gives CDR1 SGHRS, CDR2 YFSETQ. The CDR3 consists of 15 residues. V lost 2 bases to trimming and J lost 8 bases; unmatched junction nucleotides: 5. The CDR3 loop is CASSFTLAGGDEQFF. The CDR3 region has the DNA TGCGCCAGCAGCTTCACGCTAGCGGGGGGGGATGAGCAGTTCTTC. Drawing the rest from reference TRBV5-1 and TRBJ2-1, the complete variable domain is KAGVTQTPRYLIKTRGQQVTLSCSPISGHRSVSWYQQTPGQGLQFLFEYFSETQRNKGNFPGRFSGRQFSNSRSEMNVSTLELGDSALYLCASSFTLAGGDEQFFGPGTRLTVL.

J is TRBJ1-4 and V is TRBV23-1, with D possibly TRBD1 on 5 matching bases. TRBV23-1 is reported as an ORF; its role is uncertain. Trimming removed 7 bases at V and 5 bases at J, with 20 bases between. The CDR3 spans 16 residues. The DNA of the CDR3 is TGCGCCAGCAACCCCGTGGGGTTAAAGGGGAATGAAAAACTGTTTTTT. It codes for CASNPVGLKGNEKLFF.

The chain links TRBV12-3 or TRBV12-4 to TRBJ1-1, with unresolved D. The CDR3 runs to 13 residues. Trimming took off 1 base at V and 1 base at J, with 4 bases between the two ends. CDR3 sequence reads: CASSLDKNTEAFF. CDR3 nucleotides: TGTGCCAGCAGTTTAGACAAGAACACTGAAGCTTTCTTT.

CDR3 DNA sequence: TGCAGCGCGGGGCCGGTCATGTACAATGAGCAGTTCTTC. Its protein is CSAGPVMYNEQFF. The chain recombines TRBV29-1 with TRBJ2-1; D is tentatively TRBD1 or TRBD2 (5 bases each). Trimming removed 7 bases at V and 4 bases at J, with 14 bases between. There are 13 residues in the CDR3. From germline, CDR1 is SQVTM and CDR2 ANQGSEA.